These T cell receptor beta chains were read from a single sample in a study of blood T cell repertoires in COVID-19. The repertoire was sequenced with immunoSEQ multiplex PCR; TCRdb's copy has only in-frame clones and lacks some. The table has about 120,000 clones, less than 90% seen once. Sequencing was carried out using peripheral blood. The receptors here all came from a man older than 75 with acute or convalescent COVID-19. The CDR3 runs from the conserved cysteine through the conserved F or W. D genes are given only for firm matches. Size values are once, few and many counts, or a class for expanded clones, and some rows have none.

CDR3 protein: CASSYPGKDAEAFF
CDR3 DNA: TGTGCCAGCAGTTACCCGGGGAAAGACGCTGAAGCTTTCTTT
J gene: TRBJ1-1
clone size: -
D gene: -
V gene: TRBV6-6

CDR3 protein: CAISAGGDNEQFF
CDR3 DNA: TGTGCCATCAGTGCGGGCGGGGACAATGAGCAGTTCTTC
J gene: TRBJ2-1
clone size: -
D gene: -
V gene: TRBV10-3

CDR3 protein: CASRGTGGKACYEQYF
CDR3 DNA: TGTGCCAGCAGGGGTACAGGGGGAAAGGCCTGCTACGAGCAGTACTTC
J gene: TRBJ2-7
clone size: -
D gene: -
V gene: TRBV21-1

CDR3 protein: CASINRESSGNTIYF
CDR3 DNA: TGTGCCAGTATCAACAGGGAGAGCTCTGGAAACACCATATATTTT
J gene: TRBJ1-3
clone size: -
D gene: -
V gene: TRBV19

CDR3 protein: CAWSKIREGPYGYTF
CDR3 DNA: TGTGCCTGGAGTAAGATCAGGGAGGGGCCCTATGGCTACACCTTC
J gene: TRBJ1-2
clone size: -
D gene: -
V gene: TRBV30

CDR3 protein: CASSYLSRGEQFF
CDR3 DNA: TGTGCCAGCAGTTACCTTTCCCGGGGTGAGCAGTTCTTC
J gene: TRBJ2-1
clone size: -
D gene: -
V gene: TRBV6-2/TRBV6-3

CDR3 protein: CASSTRTGGEDEQFF
CDR3 DNA: TGTGCCAGCAGCACGCGGACAGGGGGCGAGGATGAGCAGTTCTTC
J gene: TRBJ2-1
clone size: -
D gene: TRBD1
V gene: TRBV11-3

CDR3 protein: CASSRLSQTGNEKLFF
CDR3 DNA: TGCGCCAGCAGCCGCTTATCCCAGACAGGGAATGAAAAACTGTTTTTT
J gene: TRBJ1-4
clone size: -
D gene: TRBD1
V gene: TRBV4-1

CDR3 protein: CASSPTQGALSGANVLTF
CDR3 DNA: TGTGCCAGCTCACCAACACAGGGGGCGCTCTCTGGGGCCAACGTCCTGACTTTC
J gene: TRBJ2-6
clone size: -
D gene: TRBD1
V gene: TRBV18

CDR3 protein: CASSSDRGANYGYTF
CDR3 DNA: TGTGCCAGCAGCTCGGACAGGGGGGCTAACTATGGCTACACCTTC
J gene: TRBJ1-2
clone size: -
D gene: TRBD1
V gene: TRBV7-6

CDR3 protein: CASSGRNTEAFF
CDR3 DNA: TGTGCCAGCAGCGGGAGGAACACTGAAGCTTTCTTT
J gene: TRBJ1-1
clone size: -
D gene: -
V gene: TRBV6-6

CDR3 protein: CASSPPSGQNTEAFF
CDR3 DNA: TGTGCCAGCTCACCACCGTCAGGTCAGAACACTGAAGCTTTCTTT
J gene: TRBJ1-1
clone size: once
D gene: -
V gene: TRBV18

CDR3 protein: CASSLVGGISEAFF
CDR3 DNA: TGTGCCAGCAGCTTGGTCGGGGGGATCAGTGAAGCTTTCTTT
J gene: TRBJ1-1
clone size: -
D gene: -
V gene: TRBV5-5

CDR3 protein: CASGPWDRPTESQYF
CDR3 DNA: TGCGCCAGCGGTCCCTGGGACAGGCCGACGGAGAGCCAGTACTTC
J gene: TRBJ2-5
clone size: -
D gene: TRBD1
V gene: TRBV5-1

CDR3 protein: CSVGQGLSYGYTF
CDR3 DNA: TGCAGCGTTGGACAGGGACTTAGCTATGGCTACACCTTC
J gene: TRBJ1-2
clone size: -
D gene: TRBD1
V gene: TRBV29-1

CDR3 protein: CASSSYRDRGGNEQFF
CDR3 DNA: TGTGCCAGCTCTTCCTACCGGGACAGGGGGGGGAATGAGCAGTTCTTC
J gene: TRBJ2-1
clone size: -
D gene: TRBD1
V gene: TRBV18

CDR3 protein: CASSPRRDSANYGYTF
CDR3 DNA: TGTGCCAGCTCACCACGGAGGGACTCAGCTAACTATGGCTACACCTTC
J gene: TRBJ1-2
clone size: -
D gene: -
V gene: TRBV18

CDR3 protein: CASSFQEGHEQYF
CDR3 DNA: TGTGCCAGCAGCTTTCAGGAGGGGCACGAGCAGTACTTC
J gene: TRBJ2-7
clone size: few
D gene: -
V gene: TRBV5-6

CDR3 protein: CASSPAGTGGQDTQYF
CDR3 DNA: TGTGCCAGCTCACCCGCCGGGACAGGGGGCCAAGATACGCAGTATTTT
J gene: TRBJ2-3
clone size: once
D gene: TRBD1
V gene: TRBV18

CDR3 protein: CSVRENTEAFF
CDR3 DNA: TGCAGCGTGCGAGAGAACACTGAAGCTTTCTTT
J gene: TRBJ1-1
clone size: -
D gene: -
V gene: TRBV29-1

CDR3 protein: CATSVLSGNTIYF
CDR3 DNA: TGTGCCACCAGCGTATTGTCTGGAAACACCATATATTTT
J gene: TRBJ1-3
clone size: -
D gene: -
V gene: TRBV15

CDR3 protein: CASSLTGAYEQYF
CDR3 DNA: TGTGCCAGCAGCTTAACAGGGGCTTACGAGCAGTACTTC
J gene: TRBJ2-7
clone size: -
D gene: TRBD1
V gene: TRBV11-3

CDR3 protein: CASSPNRDSDTQYF
CDR3 DNA: TGTGCCAGCTCACCAAACAGGGATTCAGATACGCAGTATTTT
J gene: TRBJ2-3
clone size: -
D gene: -
V gene: TRBV18

CDR3 protein: CASSKDRGKGQPQHF
CDR3 DNA: TGTGCCAGTAGTAAGGACAGGGGAAAGGGTCAGCCCCAGCATTTT
J gene: TRBJ1-5
clone size: -
D gene: TRBD1
V gene: TRBV19

CDR3 protein: CRGGAPRTQHF
CDR3 DNA: TGCCGAGGGGGGGCCCCGCGGACCCAGCATTTT
J gene: TRBJ1-5
clone size: -
D gene: -
V gene: TRBV30

CDR3 protein: CASSSRQPSSLYSNQPQHF
CDR3 DNA: TGTGCCAGCAGTTCCAGACAGCCATCGTCTCTGTATAGCAATCAGCCCCAGCATTTT
J gene: TRBJ1-5
clone size: -
D gene: -
V gene: TRBV27

CDR3 protein: CASSLDRGKNGYTF
CDR3 DNA: TGTGCCAGCAGCTTAGACAGGGGGAAAAATGGCTACACCTTC
J gene: TRBJ1-2
clone size: -
D gene: TRBD1
V gene: TRBV7-9

CDR3 protein: CASTSPGTGSGYGYTF
CDR3 DNA: TGTGCCAGCACCAGTCCCGGGACAGGGTCCGGCTATGGCTACACCTTC
J gene: TRBJ1-2
clone size: -
D gene: TRBD1
V gene: TRBV2

CDR3 protein: CASSPGTGWSQEQYF
CDR3 DNA: TGTGCCAGCAGCCCGGGGACAGGGTGGTCTCAGGAGCAGTACTTC
J gene: TRBJ2-7
clone size: -
D gene: TRBD1
V gene: TRBV11-2

CDR3 protein: CASSQDLATGGSGANVLTF
CDR3 DNA: TGTGCCAGCAGCCAAGATCTGGCGACAGGGGGCTCTGGGGCCAACGTCCTGACTTTC
J gene: TRBJ2-6
clone size: -
D gene: TRBD1
V gene: TRBV4-2

CDR3 protein: CASRSGTPPYNEQFF
CDR3 DNA: TGTGCCAGCAGATCCGGGACACCGCCCTACAATGAGCAGTTCTTC
J gene: TRBJ2-1
clone size: -
D gene: -
V gene: TRBV27

CDR3 protein: CASSLTGGPPLTDTQYF
CDR3 DNA: TGTGCCAGCAGCTTGACGGGGGGACCCCCTCTCACAGATACGCAGTATTTT
J gene: TRBJ2-3
clone size: -
D gene: TRBD2
V gene: TRBV5-5

CDR3 protein: CASSATGTGYYEQYF
CDR3 DNA: TGTGCCAGTAGTGCGACCGGGACAGGTTACTACGAGCAGTACTTC
J gene: TRBJ2-7
clone size: -
D gene: TRBD1
V gene: TRBV19

CDR3 protein: CARSLTGDTDTQYF
CDR3 DNA: TGTGCCAGAAGCCTAACAGGGGACACAGATACGCAGTATTTT
J gene: TRBJ2-3
clone size: -
D gene: TRBD1
V gene: TRBV5-3

CDR3 protein: CASSQESGGRYGAQETQYF
CDR3 DNA: TGCGCCAGCAGCCAAGAGTCGGGTGGGAGGTATGGGGCCCAAGAGACCCAGTACTTC
J gene: TRBJ2-5
clone size: -
D gene: -
V gene: TRBV4-1

CDR3 protein: CASSEGQAWGGNSPLHF
CDR3 DNA: TGTGCCAGCAGTGAGGGACAGGCCTGGGGGGGTAATTCACCCCTCCACTTT
J gene: TRBJ1-6
clone size: -
D gene: TRBD1
V gene: TRBV6-1

CDR3 protein: CASSPRQGEYNEQFF
CDR3 DNA: TGTGCCAGCTCACCCCGACAGGGGGAGTACAATGAGCAGTTCTTC
J gene: TRBJ2-1
clone size: -
D gene: TRBD1
V gene: TRBV18

CDR3 protein: CASSMGQGGSYEQYF
CDR3 DNA: TGTGCCAGTAGTATGGGACAGGGAGGCTCCTACGAGCAGTACTTC
J gene: TRBJ2-7
clone size: -
D gene: TRBD1
V gene: TRBV19

CDR3 protein: CASSRGTSGDYNEQFF
CDR3 DNA: TGTGCCAGCTCACGAGGGACTAGCGGAGATTACAATGAGCAGTTCTTC
J gene: TRBJ2-1
clone size: -
D gene: TRBD2
V gene: TRBV18